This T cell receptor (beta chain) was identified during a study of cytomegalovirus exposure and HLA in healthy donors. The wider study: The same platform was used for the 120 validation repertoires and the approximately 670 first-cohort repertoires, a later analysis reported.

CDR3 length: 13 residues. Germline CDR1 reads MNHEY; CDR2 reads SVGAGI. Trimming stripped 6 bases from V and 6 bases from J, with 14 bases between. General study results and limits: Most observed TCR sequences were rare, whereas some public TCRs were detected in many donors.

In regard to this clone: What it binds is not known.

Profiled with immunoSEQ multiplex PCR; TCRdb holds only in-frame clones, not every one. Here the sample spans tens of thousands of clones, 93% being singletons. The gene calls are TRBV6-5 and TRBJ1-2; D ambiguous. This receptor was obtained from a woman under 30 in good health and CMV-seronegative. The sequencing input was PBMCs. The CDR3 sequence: CASRLRKTDGYTF. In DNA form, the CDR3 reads TGTGCCAGCAGATTGAGGAAAACTGATGGCTACACCTTC.